This is a list of T cell receptor beta chains from one sample in a study of blood T cell repertoires in COVID-19. Assay: immunoSEQ multiplex PCR; the TCRdb copy retains only in-frame clones and omits some. The sample lists roughly 170,000 clones; around 83% were seen once. Sequences were obtained from peripheral blood. The receptor source for this set is a woman between 50 and 59 years old with COVID-19, enrolled during active disease. CDR3s include the opening cysteine and the closing phenylalanine or tryptophan. D genes are given only for firm matches. Expanded clones get a size class; other rows say once, few or many, or leave the size out.

V: TRBV4-1
D: TRBD1
size: NA
J: TRBJ1-5
DNA: TGCGCCAGCAGCCAAGAGGCGGGACAGCTCAATCAGCCCCAGCATTTT
CDR3: CASSQEAGQLNQPQHF

V: TRBV15
D: NA
size: NA
J: TRBJ2-1
DNA: TGTGCCACCAGCAGAGAGGGGGGAGCCTACAATGAGCAGTTCTTC
CDR3: CATSREGGAYNEQFF

V: TRBV18
D: NA
size: NA
J: TRBJ2-7
DNA: TGTGCCAGCTCACCAAGGGACTCCGAATTAGAGCAGTACTTC
CDR3: CASSPRDSELEQYF

V: TRBV4-2
D: TRBD2
size: NA
J: TRBJ2-3
DNA: TGTGCCAGCAGCCAAGATGGGACTAGCGGGCTAGGGAGCACAGATACGCAGTATTTT
CDR3: CASSQDGTSGLGSTDTQYF

V: TRBV3-1/TRBV3-2
D: TRBD1
size: NA
J: TRBJ2-7
DNA: TGTGCCAGCAGCCAAGGACAGGGGAGCTCCTACGAGCAGTACTTC
CDR3: CASSQGQGSSYEQYF

V: TRBV29-1
D: NA
size: NA
J: TRBJ1-1
DNA: TGCAGCGTGCGAACAGTCATGAACACTGAAGCTTTCTTT
CDR3: CSVRTVMNTEAFF

V: TRBV11-3
D: NA
size: NA
J: TRBJ2-1
DNA: TGTGCCAGCAGCTCCGAGGGCGAGAGCTCCTACAATGAGCAGTTCTTC
CDR3: CASSSEGESSYNEQFF

V: TRBV7-9
D: NA
size: few
J: TRBJ1-1
DNA: TGTGCCAGCAGCTTAAGGGGATTGAACACTGAAGCTTTCTTT
CDR3: CASSLRGLNTEAFF

V: TRBV7-2
D: TRBD1
size: NA
J: TRBJ2-4
DNA: TGTGCCAGCAGCTTAGGAGGGACAGGGGGAAACATTCAGTACTTC
CDR3: CASSLGGTGGNIQYF

V: TRBV10-1
D: NA
size: NA
J: TRBJ2-7
DNA: TGCGCCATACCGAACAGGGACTACGAGCAGTACTTC
CDR3: CAIPNRDYEQYF

V: TRBV11-3
D: NA
size: NA
J: TRBJ2-7
DNA: TGTGCCAGCAGCTTAGCCCCCTTATCTACAGGGTACGAGCAGTACTTC
CDR3: CASSLAPLSTGYEQYF

V: TRBV18
D: NA
size: NA
J: TRBJ1-5
DNA: TGTGCCAGCTCACCGTCCGGGGGAACTGCGGTTCAGCCCCAGCATTTT
CDR3: CASSPSGGTAVQPQHF

V: TRBV29-1
D: TRBD2
size: NA
J: TRBJ2-1
DNA: TGCAGCGTCTCCGGGACTAGCGGGGGGGCGGTTGAGCAGTTCTTC
CDR3: CSVSGTSGGAVEQFF

V: TRBV7-9
D: TRBD2
size: NA
J: TRBJ2-5
DNA: TGTGCCAGCAGCACTACAGCGGGACTTCAAGAGACCCAGTACTTC
CDR3: CASSTTAGLQETQYF

V: TRBV12-3/TRBV12-4
D: NA
size: NA
J: TRBJ2-3
DNA: TGTGCCAGCAGCACTACCTCAGATACGCAGTATTTT
CDR3: CASSTTSDTQYF

V: TRBV10-1
D: TRBD2
size: NA
J: TRBJ2-3
DNA: TGCGCCAGCCGAACACCGGGACTAGCGGTCGTCGATACGCAGTATTTT
CDR3: CASRTPGLAVVDTQYF

V: TRBV2
D: TRBD2
size: NA
J: TRBJ2-1
DNA: TGTGCCAGCAGTCTACAAGCGGGGGCCTCTTACAATGAGCAGTTCTTC
CDR3: CASSLQAGASYNEQFF

V: TRBV10-3
D: TRBD2
size: NA
J: TRBJ2-3
DNA: TGTGCCATCAGTGAGTTGCTAGCGGGGACCACAGATACGCAGTATTTT
CDR3: CAISELLAGTTDTQYF

V: TRBV14
D: NA
size: NA
J: TRBJ2-7
DNA: TGTGCCAGCAGCCAAGTATCCGGCTCCTACGAGCAGTACTTC
CDR3: CASSQVSGSYEQYF

V: TRBV5-6
D: NA
size: NA
J: TRBJ2-7
DNA: TGTGCCAGCAGCTTGGTGTCTTACGAGCAGTACTTC
CDR3: CASSLVSYEQYF

V: TRBV19
D: TRBD2
size: NA
J: TRBJ2-1
DNA: TGTGCCAGTACTAGCGGGGGTTACAATGAGCAGTTCTTC
CDR3: CASTSGGYNEQFF

V: TRBV7-9
D: NA
size: NA
J: TRBJ2-3
DNA: TGTGCCAGCAGCCCAAGGGGCTCCGGGGATACGCAGTATTTT
CDR3: CASSPRGSGDTQYF

V: TRBV7-9
D: NA
size: NA
J: TRBJ2-5
DNA: TGTGCCAGCAGCCCACACGGGGAGACCCCGGGGGAGACCCAGTACTTC
CDR3: CASSPHGETPGETQYF

V: TRBV29-1
D: NA
size: few
J: TRBJ2-6
DNA: TGCAGCGCCCGTAGTCGGTCCTCTGGGGCCAACGTCCTGACTTTC
CDR3: CSARSRSSGANVLTF

V: TRBV3-1/TRBV3-2
D: TRBD1
size: NA
J: TRBJ1-2
DNA: TGTGCCAGCAGCCAAGCTCCCTCAGGGGGGAGCGGCTATGGCTACACCTTC
CDR3: CASSQAPSGGSGYGYTF

V: TRBV7-2
D: NA
size: NA
J: TRBJ1-1
DNA: TGTGCCAGCAGCCGACCGGGGGTTGAAGCTTTCTTT
CDR3: CASSRPGVEAFF

V: TRBV28
D: NA
size: NA
J: TRBJ2-5
DNA: TGTGCCAGCAGAGCCTCAGGGGGAGGTCAAGAGACCCAGTACTTC
CDR3: CASRASGGGQETQYF

V: TRBV28
D: TRBD2
size: NA
J: TRBJ2-3
DNA: TGTGCCAGCAGTGCGCCAAGCGGGGGCACAGATACGCAGTATTTT
CDR3: CASSAPSGGTDTQYF

V: TRBV5-1
D: NA
size: NA
J: TRBJ1-1
DNA: TGCGCCAGCAACCCATCCGGGAACACTGAAGCTTTCTTT
CDR3: CASNPSGNTEAFF